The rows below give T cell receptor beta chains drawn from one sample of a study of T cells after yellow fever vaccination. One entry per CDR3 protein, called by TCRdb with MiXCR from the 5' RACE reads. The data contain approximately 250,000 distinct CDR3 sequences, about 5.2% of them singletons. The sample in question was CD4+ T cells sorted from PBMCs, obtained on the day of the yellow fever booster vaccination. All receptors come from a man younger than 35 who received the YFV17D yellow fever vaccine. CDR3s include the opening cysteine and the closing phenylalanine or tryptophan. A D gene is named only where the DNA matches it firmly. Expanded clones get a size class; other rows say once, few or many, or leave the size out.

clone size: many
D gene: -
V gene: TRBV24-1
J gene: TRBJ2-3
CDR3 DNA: TGTGCCACCAGTGATCCTGGGACTGTCACAGATACGCAGTATTTT
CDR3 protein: CATSDPGTVTDTQYF

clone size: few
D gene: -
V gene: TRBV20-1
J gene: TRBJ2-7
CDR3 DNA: TGCAGTGCTAGGGAACTCGTGGTCGGGTCGGGTGAGCAGTACTTC
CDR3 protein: CSARELVVGSGEQYF

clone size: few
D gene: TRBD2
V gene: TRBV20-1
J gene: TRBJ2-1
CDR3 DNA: TGCAGTGCTAGGACTAGCGGGGGCCCCTACAATGAGCAGTTCTTC
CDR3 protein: CSARTSGGPYNEQFF

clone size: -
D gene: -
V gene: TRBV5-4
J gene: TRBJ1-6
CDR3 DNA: TGTGCCAGCAGCCTAAATAACAGGAATTCACCCCTCCACTTT
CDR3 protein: CASSLNNRNSPLHF

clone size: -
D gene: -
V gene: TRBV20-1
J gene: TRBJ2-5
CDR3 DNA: TGCAGTGCCGCTGTATTGGGAAAAGAGACCCAGTACTTC
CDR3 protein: CSAAVLGKETQYF

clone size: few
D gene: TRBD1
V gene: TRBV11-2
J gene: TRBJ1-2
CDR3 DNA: TGTGCCAGCAGCTCCGGGACAGGGGGTGGCTATGGCTACACCTTC
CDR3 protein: CASSSGTGGGYGYTF

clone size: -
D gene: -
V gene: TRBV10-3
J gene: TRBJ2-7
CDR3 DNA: TGTGCCATCAGCCCGTCGCGCGAGCCAGACCATGGACACGAGCAGTACTTC
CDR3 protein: CAISPSREPDHGHEQYF

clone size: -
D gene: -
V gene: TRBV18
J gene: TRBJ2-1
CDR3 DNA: TGTGCCAGCTCACCCCAGGGAGCGAATTACAATGAGCAGTTCTTC
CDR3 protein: CASSPQGANYNEQFF

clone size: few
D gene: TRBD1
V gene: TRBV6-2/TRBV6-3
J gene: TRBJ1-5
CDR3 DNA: TGTGCCAGCAGTTACTATTCCGGGACAGGGAATCAGCCCCAGCATTTT
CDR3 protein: CASSYYSGTGNQPQHF

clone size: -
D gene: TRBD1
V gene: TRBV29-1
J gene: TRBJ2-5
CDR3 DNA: TGCAGCGCCTCGACAGGGGGCGGGGAGACCCAGTACTTC
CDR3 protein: CSASTGGGETQYF

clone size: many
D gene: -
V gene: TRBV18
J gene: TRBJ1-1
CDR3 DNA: TGTGCCAGCTCACCAGTCGGAGGGTCGAACACTGAAGCTTTCTTT
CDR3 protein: CASSPVGGSNTEAFF

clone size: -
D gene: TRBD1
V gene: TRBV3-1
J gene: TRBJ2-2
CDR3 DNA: TGTGCCAGCAGGCGACAGGGGTCGAGCGGGGAGCTGTTTTTT
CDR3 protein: CASRRQGSSGELFF

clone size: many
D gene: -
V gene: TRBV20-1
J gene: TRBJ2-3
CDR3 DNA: TGCAGTGCTCCCCACAGGGTGCGATGGGTGATAGATACGCAGTATTTT
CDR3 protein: CSAPHRVRWVIDTQYF

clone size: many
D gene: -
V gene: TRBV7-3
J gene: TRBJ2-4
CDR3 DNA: TGTGCCAGCAGCTTAGGTCTGGGGACCAAAAACATTCAGTACTTC
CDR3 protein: CASSLGLGTKNIQYF

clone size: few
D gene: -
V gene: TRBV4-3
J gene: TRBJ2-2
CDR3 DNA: TGCGCCAGCAGCCAAAAAGGGTCCACCGGGGAGCTGTTTTTT
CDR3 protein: CASSQKGSTGELFF

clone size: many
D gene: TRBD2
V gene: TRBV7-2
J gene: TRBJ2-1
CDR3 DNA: TGTGCCAGCAACTCAAACCTAGCGGGGGGGTACAATGAGCAGTTCTTC
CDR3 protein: CASNSNLAGGYNEQFF

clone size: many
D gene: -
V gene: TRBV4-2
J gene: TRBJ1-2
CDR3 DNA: TGTGCCAGCTCAGCTGGCTTGACTAACTATGGCTACACCTTC
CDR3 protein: CASSAGLTNYGYTF

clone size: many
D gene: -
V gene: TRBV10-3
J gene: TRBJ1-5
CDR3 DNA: TGTGCCACCCGGGGACGGGACAATCAGCCCCAGCATTTT
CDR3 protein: CATRGRDNQPQHF

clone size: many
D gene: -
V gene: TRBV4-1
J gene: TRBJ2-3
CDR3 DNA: TGCGCCAGCAGCTGGACAGACTACTACACAGATACGCAGTATTTT
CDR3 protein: CASSWTDYYTDTQYF

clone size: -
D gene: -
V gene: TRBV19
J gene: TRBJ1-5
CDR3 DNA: TGTGCCAGTACCCCCCGGGGTCAGCCCCAGCATTTT
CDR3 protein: CASTPRGQPQHF

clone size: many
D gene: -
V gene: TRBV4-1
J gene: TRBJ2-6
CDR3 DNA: TGCGCCAGCAGCCAACTGACAGCCGGGGCCAACGTCCTGACTTTC
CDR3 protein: CASSQLTAGANVLTF

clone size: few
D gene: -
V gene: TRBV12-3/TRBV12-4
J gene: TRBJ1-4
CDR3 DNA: TGTGCCAGCAGCCAACAGGGCGGTTTAAGTGAAAAACTGTTTTTT
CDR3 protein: CASSQQGGLSEKLFF

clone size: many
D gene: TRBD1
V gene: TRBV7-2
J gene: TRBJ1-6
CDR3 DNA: TGTGCCAGCAGCGGGGGCGGACAGGGCAGATCACCCCTCCACTTT
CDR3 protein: CASSGGGQGRSPLHF

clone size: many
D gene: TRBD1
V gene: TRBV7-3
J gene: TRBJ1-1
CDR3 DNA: TGTGCCAGCAGCCTTTACTACAGGGGGATGACTGAAGCTTTCTTT
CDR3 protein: CASSLYYRGMTEAFF

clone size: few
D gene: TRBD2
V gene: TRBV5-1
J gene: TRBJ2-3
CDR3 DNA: TGCGCCAGCAGCCCAGGACTAGCGGGGGTACGCGATACGCAGTATTTT
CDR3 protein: CASSPGLAGVRDTQYF

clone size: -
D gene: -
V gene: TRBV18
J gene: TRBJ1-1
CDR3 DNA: TGTGCCAGCTCACCATTGGGAAAGGACACTGAAGCTTTCTTT
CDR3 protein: CASSPLGKDTEAFF

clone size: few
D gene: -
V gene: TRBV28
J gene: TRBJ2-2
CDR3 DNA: TGTGCCAGCAGTTTATTTAGGGAGCTGTTTTTT
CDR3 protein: CASSLFRELFF

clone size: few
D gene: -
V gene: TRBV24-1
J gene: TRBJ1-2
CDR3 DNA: TGTGCCACCAGTGACCCAGCCTCTTTCTATGGCTACACCTTC
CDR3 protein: CATSDPASFYGYTF

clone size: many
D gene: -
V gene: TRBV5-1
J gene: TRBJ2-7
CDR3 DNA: TGCGCCAGCAGCTTGGGCAGCTCCTACGAGCAGTACTTC
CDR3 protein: CASSLGSSYEQYF

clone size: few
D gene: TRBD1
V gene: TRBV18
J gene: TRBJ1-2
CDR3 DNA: TGTGCCAGCTCACCAGCCCGGGACAGTAACTATGGCTACACCTTC
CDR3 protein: CASSPARDSNYGYTF

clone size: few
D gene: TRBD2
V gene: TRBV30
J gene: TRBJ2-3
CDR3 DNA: TGTGCCTGGAGGAGGGCTAGCGGGGTCCCCGGGGGTACGCAGTATTTT
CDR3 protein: CAWRRASGVPGGTQYF

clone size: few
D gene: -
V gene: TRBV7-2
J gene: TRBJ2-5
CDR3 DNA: TGTGCCAGCAGCTTCAGGGTAGGGGAGACCCAGTACTTC
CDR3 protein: CASSFRVGETQYF

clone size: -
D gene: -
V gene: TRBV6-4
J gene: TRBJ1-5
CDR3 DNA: TGTGCCAGCAGTGGGGACCCCAATCAGCCCCAGCATTTT
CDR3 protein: CASSGDPNQPQHF

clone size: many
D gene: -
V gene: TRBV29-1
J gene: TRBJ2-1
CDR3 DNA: TGCAGCGTCCCACTAACCTACAATGAGCAGTTCTTC
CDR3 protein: CSVPLTYNEQFF

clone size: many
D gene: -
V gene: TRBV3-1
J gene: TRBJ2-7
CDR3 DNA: TGTGCCAGCAGCCAAGATCCCGGAAGAGAGCAGTACTTC
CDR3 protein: CASSQDPGREQYF

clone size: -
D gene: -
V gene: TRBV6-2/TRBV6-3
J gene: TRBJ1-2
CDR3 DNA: TGTGCCAGCACCGACGACAGGAAAGGGGGCTACACCTTC
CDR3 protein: CASTDDRKGGYTF

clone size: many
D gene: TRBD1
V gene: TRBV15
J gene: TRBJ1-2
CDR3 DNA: TGTGCCACCAGCAGAGCGGGACAGTTATACTATGGCTACACCTTC
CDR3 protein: CATSRAGQLYYGYTF

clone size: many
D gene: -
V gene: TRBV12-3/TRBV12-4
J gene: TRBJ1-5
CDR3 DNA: TGTGCCAGCAGGAAAGGACACCTCAATCAGCCCCAGCATTTT
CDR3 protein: CASRKGHLNQPQHF

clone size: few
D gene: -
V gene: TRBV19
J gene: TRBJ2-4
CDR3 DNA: TGTGCCAGTAGACCCCCGGGACACATAAAAAACATTCAGTACTTC
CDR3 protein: CASRPPGHIKNIQYF

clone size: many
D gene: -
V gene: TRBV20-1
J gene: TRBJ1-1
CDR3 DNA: TGCAGTGCTAGGAACACTGAAGCTTTCTTT
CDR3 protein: CSARNTEAFF

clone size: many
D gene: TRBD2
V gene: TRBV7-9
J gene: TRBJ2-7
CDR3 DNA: TGTGCCAGCAGCATGGGACTAGCGGGGGTCTACGAGCAGTACTTC
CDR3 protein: CASSMGLAGVYEQYF

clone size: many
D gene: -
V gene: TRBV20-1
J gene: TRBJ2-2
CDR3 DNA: TGCAGTGCTAGACCCCTCAGCACCGGGGAGCTGTTTTTT
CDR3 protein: CSARPLSTGELFF

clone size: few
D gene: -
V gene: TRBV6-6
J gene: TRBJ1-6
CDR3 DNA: TGTGCCAGCACTACGCCTGGGGGGTATAATTCACCCCTCCACTTT
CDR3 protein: CASTTPGGYNSPLHF

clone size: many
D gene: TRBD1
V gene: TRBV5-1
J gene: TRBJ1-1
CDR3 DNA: TGCGCCAGCAGCTTGGGGACAGGAGACACTGAAGCTTTCTTT
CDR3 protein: CASSLGTGDTEAFF

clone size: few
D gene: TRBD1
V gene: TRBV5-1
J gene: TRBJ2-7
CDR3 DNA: TGCGCCAGCAGCTTGCAGGGGGACAACGAGCAGTACTTC
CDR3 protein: CASSLQGDNEQYF